This T cell receptor beta chain comes out of a study of blood T cell repertoires in COVID-19. As for the study in general: Samples came from the United States, Italy and Spain, spanning acute and convalescent COVID-19. PBMCs, B-cell-depleted T cells, or T cells were the source of the cDNA or gDNA that made up the material.

Profiling relied on immunoSEQ multiplex PCR, and the TCRdb table lists in-frame clones only, not all of them. The sample has hundreds of thousands of clones, 80% to 90% seen once. Germline values: CDR1 MNHEY, CDR2 SVGAGI. The CDR3 has 16 residues. V lost 0 bases to trimming and J lost 2 bases; unmatched junction nucleotides: 6. This TCR derives from a man aged 18 to 29 with COVID-19, enrolled during active disease. Input material: peripheral blood. The chain joins TRBV6-5 to TRBJ2-5, with 7 bases matching TRBD1. The CDR3 spells CASSYSLGGLQETQYF. The CDR3 region has the DNA TGTGCCAGCAGTTACTCCTTAGGGGGCCTTCAAGAGACCCAGTACTTC.